These 14 T cell receptor beta chains came from one sample sequenced in a study of cytomegalovirus exposure and HLA in healthy donors. A multiplex PCR was run with 60 Vbeta primers and 13 Jbeta primers. Data came from immunoSEQ multiplex PCR; TCRdb stores just in-frame clones and leaves some out. In the table there are around 190,000 clones, around 82% of which are singletons. Sequencing used PBMCs. The receptor source for this set is a man aged 18 to 30 in good health and CMV-seronegative.

The J gene is TRBJ2-2, the V gene TRBV6-6; D is uncertain. In germline, CDR1 is MNHNY, CDR2 SVGAGI (reference sequence). V lost 10 bases and J lost 2, with 17 bases in between. CDR3 length: 15 amino acids. CDR3 sequence: CATAGGASNTGELFF. Written as DNA, the CDR3 is TGTGCCACCGCCGGCGGAGCAAGTAACACCGGGGAGCTGTTTTTT.

This rearrangement joins TRBV28 to TRBJ2-7; 11 bases align to TRBD1. The V gene's germline CDR1 is MDHEN and CDR2 SYDVKM. J lost 3 bases, V lost 5 bases, and 6 bases had no gene match. The CDR3 spans 15 residues. The CDR3 sequence: CASSGVGTGGYEQYF. CDR3 bases: TGTGCCAGCAGTGGAGTAGGGACAGGGGGCTACGAGCAGTACTTC.

The V and J genes are TRBV7-3 and TRBJ2-7, with 7 bases aligning to TRBD2. Germline-derived CDR1 and CDR2 are SGHTA and FQGTGA. This CDR3 has 13 residues. V shed 2 bases, J shed 7 bases, and the junction held 5 bases outside the gene matches. The CDR3: CASSLGSSGEQYF. The CDR3 DNA reads TGTGCCAGCAGCTTAGGGAGTAGCGGGGAGCAGTACTTC.

The J gene is TRBJ2-2, the V gene TRBV7-2; D perhaps matches TRBD2 (5 bases). Germline V CDR1 and CDR2: SGHTA, FQGNSA. This CDR3 is built from 16 residues. With 5 bases removed from V and 1 base from J, the gap between germline ends came to 14 bases. CDR3 DNA sequence: TGTGCCAGCAGCCCCCAGAGGGTCCGGAACACCGGGGAGCTGTTTTTT. Protein sequence: CASSPQRVRNTGELFF.

This rearrangement joins TRBV4-3 to TRBJ1-6, with D perhaps TRBD1 (6 bases). The germline CDR1 and CDR2 sequences are LGHNA and YSLEER. The V end lost 0 bases, the J end lost 0 bases, and 12 bases lay between the germline ends. The CDR3 is 18 amino acids. In DNA, the CDR3 is TGCGCCAGCAGCCAAGATGGCACAGGGTCCTCCTATAATTCACCCCTCCACTTT. Translating it yields CASSQDGTGSSYNSPLHF.

V is TRBV6-4 and J is TRBJ2-5; 7 positions match TRBD2. J was trimmed by 4 bases and V by 2 bases; bases with no gene match: 13. Germline values: CDR1 MRHNA, CDR2 SNTAGT. This CDR3 region has 17 residues. CDR3 region: CASSDPAGEGGGETQYF. CDR3 DNA sequence: TGTGCCAGCAGTGACCCCGCGGGGGAGGGTGGCGGAGAGACCCAGTACTTC.

The V gene is TRBV10-3, the J gene TRBJ1-5, with D perhaps matching TRBD1 (5 bases). V shed 3 bases and J shed 13 bases, with 10 bases lying between them. Germline V gene data show CDR1 as ENHRY and CDR2 as SYGVKD. The CDR3 is 11 residues long. The DNA of the CDR3 is TGTGCCATCAGTGAAGGAGGGGATCAGCATTTT. This codes for CAISEGGDQHF.

J is TRBJ2-3 and V is TRBV2; TRBD1 matches at 11 bases. This CDR3 contains 14 residues. Germline lookup yields CDR1 SNHLY and CDR2 FYNNEI. With 6 bases clipped from V and 4 bases from J, the junction kept 3 bases outside the gene matches. The CDR3, as DNA: TGTGCCAGCAGAGGGGGACAGGGGGCAGATACGCAGTATTTT. This translates into CASRGGQGADTQYF.

The V and J genes are TRBV18 and TRBJ2-3; 10 positions agree with TRBD2. In germline, CDR1 is KGHSH, CDR2 LQKENI. The length of the CDR3 is 15 residues. V trimming: 2 bases; J trimming: 3 bases; junction bases outside the gene matches: 2. As DNA, the CDR3 is TGTGCCAGCTCACCAGCTAGCGGGAGTACAGATACGCAGTATTTT. This gives the protein CASSPASGSTDTQYF.

This clone showed up just a few times. The gene calls are TRBV4-3 and TRBJ1-2; a weak D match, TRBD1 (6 bases). Germline values: CDR1 LGHNA, CDR2 YSLEER. Trimming pared 3 bases from V and 3 bases from J, leaving 11 bases between. The CDR3 is 14 amino acids. DNA for the CDR3: TGCGCCAGCAGCCAGGCGACAGGAGACTATGGCTACACCTTC. It translates to CASSQATGDYGYTF.

The chain recombines TRBV4-1 with TRBJ2-1, with a weak D call TRBD1 (6 bases). Per the germline V gene, CDR1 is MGHRA and CDR2 is YSYEKL. The CDR3 is 16 amino acids. V lost 1 base to trimming and J lost 4 bases, with 14 bases between them. The CDR3 DNA follows: TGCGCCAGCAGCCAAGTGTGGACAGAAAGATACAATGAGCAGTTCTTC. Amino acids: CASSQVWTERYNEQFF.

The genes are TRBV4-3 and TRBJ2-7, with unresolved D. The V end lost 0 bases, the J end lost 3 bases, and 9 bases lay between the germline ends. Germline CDR1 reads LGHNA; CDR2 reads YSLEER. There are 14 residues in the CDR3. CDR3: CASSQDTSNYEQYF. CDR3 in DNA: TGCGCCAGCAGCCAAGATACATCGAACTACGAGCAGTACTTC.

The gene calls are TRBV19 and TRBJ2-4, with a tentative D call TRBD1 (5 bases). CDR1 and CDR2 (germline): LNHDA, SQIVND (reference sequence). V lost 3 bases and J 0 bases, leaving 9 bases between the germline ends. CDR3 size: 15 residues. The CDR3 DNA reads TGTGCCAGTAGTATCTCCCAGGGAGCCAAAAACATTCAGTACTTC. It specifies CASSISQGAKNIQYF.

CDR3 DNA: TGTGCCAGCTCACTAGGACTAGCGGGAGCCCAAGAGACCCAGTACTTC. It specifies CASSLGLAGAQETQYF. The gene calls are TRBV18 and TRBJ2-5, with 13 bases that match TRBD2. V gave up 4 bases and J gave up 1 base; unmatched junction bases: 3. Germline lookup yields CDR1 KGHSH and CDR2 LQKENI. This CDR3 has 16 amino acids.